Each of the 12 T cell receptor beta chains below was sequenced from the same sample in a study of OX40 agonist ivuxolimab in advanced cancers. Library preparation used the immunoSEQ multiplex PCR assay. The table was pulled from immuneACCESS by TCRdb, which kept in-frame rearrangements only. Such tables lose some clones; where checked, under half of the loss comes from unresolved V genes, and the rest has no known cause. In this sample the table shows fewer than 70,000 clones, 70% to 90% of which occur a single time. The ten largest make up 3% of the sample. Source: CD4+ or CD8+ T cells sorted from blood, taken in a trial of the OX40 agonist ivuxolimab. These TCRs come from an adult with an advanced solid tumor such as melanoma, head and neck, liver or kidney cancer.

This clone was detected only a few times. The rearrangement links TRBV7-2 to TRBJ1-5; TRBD1 might be the D (5 bases). The CDR3 loop spans 19 amino acids. V was trimmed by 2 bases and J by 0 bases, leaving 20 bases between them. Germline V CDR1 and CDR2: SGHTA, FQGNSA. Written as DNA, the CDR3 is TGTGCCAGCAGCTTATACTATGTTGCAGGGTCATATAGCAATCAGCCCCAGCATTTT. This translates into CASSLYYVAGSYSNQPQHF.

The V and J genes are TRBV19 and TRBJ1-1; D is unresolved. The CDR3 sequence is 12 residues long. Germline V gene lookup returns CDR1 LNHDA and CDR2 SQIVND (reference sequence). V was cut by 4 bases and J by 3 bases, with 6 bases left in between. The CDR3 sequence is CASSTEDTEAFF. As DNA, the CDR3 is TGTGCCAGTAGTACGGAAGACACTGAAGCTTTCTTT.

This CDR3 reads CASSKRTGPNTGELFF. For the CDR3, the DNA is TGTGCCAGTAGTAAAAGGACAGGGCCGAACACCGGGGAGCTGTTTTTT. The rearrangement uses TRBV19 and TRBJ2-2, with TRBD1 matching 8 bases. From germline, CDR1 is LNHDA and CDR2 SQIVND (reference sequence). CDR3 size: 16 residues. Trimming took 4 bases from V and 0 from J; bases not matched to a gene: 4.

V and J are TRBV29-1 and TRBJ2-3; D is undetermined. V lost 5 bases and J 2 bases, leaving 17 bases between the germline ends. The CDR3 runs 15 residues. Germline V gene sequence: CDR1 SQVTM, CDR2 ANQGSEA. The CDR3 spells CSVLPNRRTTDTQYF. CDR3 in DNA: TGCAGCGTTCTCCCTAACAGAAGAACCACAGATACGCAGTATTTT.

This chain joins TRBV15 and TRBJ2-1; D is unresolved. V dropped 5 bases and J dropped 14 bases, with 13 bases sitting between them. The CDR3 is 11 amino acids. Germline V lookup: CDR1 LNHNV, CDR2 YYDKDF (reference sequence). CDR3 in DNA: TGTGCCACCAGCGGAAACCCCTCTGAGTTCTTC. Its translation: CATSGNPSEFF.

V is TRBV5-5 and J is TRBJ2-7; no reliable D call. Germline values: CDR1 SGHKS, CDR2 YYEKEE (reference sequence). The CDR3 extends over 13 amino acids. The V and J ends lost 4 bases and 5 bases respectively, with 13 bases between them. In nucleotides, the CDR3 is TGTGCCAGCAGCACCCGGGCCCCCAACGAGCAGTACTTC. Encoded protein: CASSTRAPNEQYF.

The chain couples TRBV7-9 to TRBJ2-3, with a weak D call TRBD2 (5 bases). The CDR3 is made up of 13 amino acids. Per the germline V gene, CDR1 is SEHNR and CDR2 is FQNEAQ (reference sequence). Trimming took off 5 bases at V and 4 bases at J, with 10 bases between the two ends. The CDR3 sequence is CASSPSGADTQYF. The DNA of the CDR3 is TGTGCCAGCAGCCCCTCCGGGGCAGATACGCAGTATTTT. Supplemented by reference TRBV7-9 and TRBJ2-3, the full variable domain reads DTGVSQNPRHKITKRGQNVTFRCDPISEHNRLYWYRQTLGQGPEFLTYFQNEAQLEKSRLLSDRFSAERPKGSFSTLEIQRTEQGDSAMYLCASSPSGADTQYFGPGTRLTVL.

This chain uses TRBV28 with TRBJ2-5, with 7 nucleotides matching TRBD1. Germline CDR1 and CDR2: MDHEN and SYDVKM. CDR3 length equals 15 residues. J gave up 3 bases and V 6 bases, and 10 bases lay outside the gene matches. CDR3 bases: TGTGCCAGCAGCCCTAACCTGGGACAGAAAGAGACCCAGTACTTC. Its protein product is CASSPNLGQKETQYF.

This chain joins TRBV30 and TRBJ2-1; 8 nucleotides match TRBD2. This CDR3 contains 15 residues. V dropped 7 bases and J dropped 8; count of bases not matched to a gene: 16. The germline CDR1 and CDR2 sequences are GTSNPN and SVGIG (reference sequence). The CDR3 DNA reads TGTGCCTTTAACCGAGCGGGAGCAACCCGTGATGAGCAGTTCTTC. Protein sequence: CAFNRAGATRDEQFF.

As DNA, the CDR3 is TGTGCCAGCAGTATTCTAACAGGGTTGACTACTGAAGCTTTCTTT. Translating gives CASSILTGLTTEAFF. The chain has TRBV27 and TRBJ1-1; weak D call: TRBD1 (6 bases). The ends were cut back, 5 bases at V and 5 bases at J, with 18 bases in the middle. There are 15 residues in the CDR3. Germline CDR1 reads MNHEY; CDR2 reads SMNVEV (reference sequence).

The chain recombines TRBV11-3 with TRBJ2-2; 10 bases line up with TRBD1. Looked up from germline, CDR1 is SGHNT and CDR2 is YENEEA. The CDR3 runs to 17 residues. J gave up 6 bases and V 5 bases, and 12 bases lay outside the gene matches. The DNA for the CDR3 is TGTGCCAGCAGCAGCCGGGACAGGGGCGATTTTCCCGGGGAGCTGTTTTTT. It codes for CASSSRDRGDFPGELFF.

The chain has TRBV5-6 and TRBJ2-7; a possible D gene is TRBD2 (6 bases). V lost 3 bases and J 1 base, leaving 14 bases between the germline ends. This CDR3 is 15 amino acids long. CDR1 and CDR2 (germline): SGHDT, YYEEEE. CDR3 sequence reads: CASSSWGSGSYEQYF. The CDR3 DNA is TGTGCCAGCAGCTCCTGGGGTAGCGGATCCTACGAGCAGTACTTC.